This T cell receptor (beta chain) originates from a study of blood T cell repertoires in COVID-19. At the level of the study: COVID-19 samples, acute and convalescent, were from the United States, Italy and Spain. Sample material is recorded as cDNA or gDNA derived from T cells, B-cell-depleted T cells, or PBMCs.

The CDR3 is made up of 15 amino acids. V was cut by 5 bases and J by 2 bases, with 14 bases left in between. Per germline, CDR1 LNHDA and CDR2 SQIVND (reference sequence). Original processing methods: Amplified reference gene primers provided the basis for estimating nucleated cell counts. Using immunoSEQ multiplex PCR, the repertoire was profiled, and TCRdb retains in-frame clones only, with some absent. D and trimming come from the DNA, and the V and J calls and clone size come from that table. The sample holds 400,000 to 450,000 clones; 86% are singletons and the top ten take over 1.3%. The sample taken for sequencing was peripheral blood. This chain links TRBV19 with TRBJ2-3; D might be TRBD1 (6 bases). This TCR came from a woman in her 30s with active or convalescent COVID-19. CDR3 coding DNA: TGTGCCAGTAGTGATCAGGGGTTAATCACAGATACGCAGTATTTT. It codes for CASSDQGLITDTQYF.